Listed here are 13 T cell receptor beta chains from one sample, sequenced in a study of graft-versus-host responses after intestinal transplantation. Processed graft tissue released its intraepithelial and lamina propria lymphocytes. TCRdb's table, derived via immunoSEQ multiplex PCR, lists solely in-frame clones and lacks some. Seen here are 9,000 to 10,000 clones, 77% observed once, and the top ten hold around 20%. The specimen was ileum tissue, collected 450 to 480 days after intestinal transplantation. The receptors were gathered from a human patient who received an intestinal transplant, so some T cells may come from the graft donor.

In its sample, this clone was seen a few times. This sequence joins TRBV2 and TRBJ2-7, with 8 bases aligning to TRBD1. The CDR3 has 18 residues. The germline gives CDR1 SNHLY, CDR2 FYNNEI. V lost 1 base to trimming and J lost 3 bases; unmatched junction nucleotides: 14. CDR3 sequence: CASSEEDRAFKPFYEQYF. The CDR3 region has the DNA TGTGCCAGCAGTGAAGAGGACAGGGCTTTTAAACCGTTCTACGAGCAGTACTTC.

The chain carries TRBV2 and TRBJ1-6; D is perhaps TRBD1 (6 bases). Trimming took off 10 bases at V and 0 bases at J, with 10 bases between the two ends. Per the germline V gene, CDR1 is SNHLY and CDR2 is FYNNEI. CDR3 length: 14 residues. CDR3 sequence: CATGESSYNSPLHF. The CDR3 DNA reads TGTGCCACAGGGGAAAGCTCCTATAATTCACCCCTCCACTTT.

This clone has only a few counts. V and J are TRBV27 and TRBJ1-5; 7 positions agree with TRBD1. The germline V gene has CDR1 MNHEY and CDR2 SMNVEV (reference sequence). The ends lost 4 bases at V and 2 bases at J; junction bases unmatched: 5. This CDR3 has 15 amino acids. The CDR3 sequence is CASSSTGPGNQPQHF. The CDR3 DNA sequence: TGTGCCAGCAGTTCGACAGGGCCTGGCAATCAGCCCCAGCATTTT.

This clone was recorded a few times. The chain has TRBV11-2 and TRBJ2-7; TRBD1 agrees at 7 bases. The CDR3 spans 15 residues. Germline CDR1 SGHAT, CDR2 FQNNGV. The V segment lost 3 bases and the J segment 3 bases; nucleotides outside the gene matches: 8. The chain's CDR3 is CASSFLGTAFYEQYF. The DNA for the CDR3 is TGTGCCAGCAGCTTTTTAGGGACAGCCTTCTACGAGCAGTACTTC.

The chain has TRBV6-4 and TRBJ2-5; 11 bases agree with TRBD2. In germline, CDR1 is MRHNA, CDR2 SNTAGT. The J segment lost 4 bases and the V segment lost 4 bases, leaving 20 bases of the junction unmatched. The CDR3 runs 20 residues. The CDR3 region is CASSVTLAGGLLILAETQYF. The CDR3 coding sequence is TGTGCCAGCAGTGTCACTTTAGCGGGGGGGCTCTTGATTCTGGCAGAGACCCAGTACTTC.

The gene calls are TRBV2 and TRBJ1-1; 7 bases match TRBD1. After removal of 7 bases from V and 3 bases from J, the junction contained 8 bases not matched to a gene. The V gene's germline CDR1 is SNHLY and CDR2 FYNNEI. CDR3 length: 14 residues. The CDR3 DNA follows: TGTGCCAGCATTAGCTCCACAGGGGACACTGAAGCTTTCTTT. Amino acid sequence: CASISSTGDTEAFF.

This clone was found a few times. The chain links TRBV14 to TRBJ1-6; D unclear. CDR1 and CDR2 (germline): SGHDN, FVKESK. CDR3 size: 11 residues. With 4 bases removed from V and 6 bases from J, the gap between germline ends came to 1 base. The CDR3 sequence is CASSLNSPLHF. In DNA form, the CDR3 reads TGTGCCAGCAGCCTTAATTCACCCCTCCACTTT.

As concerns this clone: Other DNA sequences within the sample encode an identical CDR3. The rearrangement joins TRBV10-2 to TRBJ2-2; D gene uncertain. The CDR3 spans 15 residues. From germline, CDR1 is WSHSY and CDR2 SAAADI. The ends were cut back, 3 bases at V and 7 bases at J, with 15 bases in the middle. The CDR3 here is CASSDFFRYHGELFF. DNA of the CDR3: TGCGCCAGCAGTGATTTCTTTAGGTACCACGGGGAGCTGTTTTTT.

This clone appeared a single time. J is TRBJ2-4 and V is TRBV19; TRBD1 might be the D (6 bases). Germline V gene lookup returns CDR1 LNHDA and CDR2 SQIVND (reference sequence). Deletions cut 0 bases from V and 7 bases from J, with 10 bases between. The CDR3 loop spans 14 amino acids. In nucleotides, the CDR3 is TGTGCCAGTAGTATAGAGGGGGCCTGGAACATTCAGTACTTC. Translating it yields CASSIEGAWNIQYF.

The rearrangement links TRBV11-2 to TRBJ2-7, with D unresolved. The CDR3 extends over 15 amino acids. Trimming pared 1 base from V and 3 bases from J, leaving 13 bases between. Germline-derived CDR1 and CDR2 are SGHAT and FQNNGV. Here the CDR3 DNA reads TGTGCCAGCAGCTTAGGTCCGGCAGAAGTCTACGAGCAGTACTTC. The encoded protein is CASSLGPAEVYEQYF. Supplemented by reference TRBV11-2 and TRBJ2-7, the full variable domain reads EAGVAQSPRYKIIEKRQSVAFWCNPISGHATLYWYQQILGQGPKLLIQFQNNGVVDDSQLPKDRFSAERLKGVDSTLKIQPAKLEDSAVYLCASSLGPAEVYEQYFGPGTRLTVT.

For this clone: The sample contains more than one DNA sequence encoding this CDR3. The rearrangement uses TRBV9 and TRBJ2-3; D is undetermined. CDR1 SGDLS and CDR2 YYNGEE come from the germline V gene. This CDR3 comprises 16 residues. Between the trimmed V and J ends, which lost 0 bases and 0 bases, there was a span of 11 bases. Written as DNA, the CDR3 is TGTGCCAGCAGCGTAGCTGGAGAGCTCAGCACAGATACGCAGTATTTT. This gives the protein CASSVAGELSTDTQYF.

A word on this clone: The sample carries other DNA sequences with the same CDR3. The chain carries TRBV12-5 and TRBJ2-7; D gene unclear. The CDR3 has 11 residues. Trimming shortened V by 4 bases and J by 3 bases, and 4 bases separated the two germline ends. In germline, CDR1 is LGHNT, CDR2 FRNRAP. The CDR3 DNA follows: TGTGCTAGTGGTTCGTTCTACGAGCAGTACTTC. Encoded protein: CASGSFYEQYF.

This clone has more than one count but fewer than ten. The chain links TRBV5-6 to TRBJ2-3, with D unclear. Trimming took off 7 bases at V and 5 bases at J, with 8 bases between the two ends. The CDR3 loop spans 11 amino acids. The germline CDR1 and CDR2 sequences are SGHDT and YYEEEE. CDR3: CASALGDTQYF. The CDR3 nucleotides are TGTGCCAGCGCTCTCGGAGATACGCAGTATTTT.